Sequencing of this T cell receptor beta chain was carried out in a study of cytomegalovirus exposure and HLA in healthy donors. Primers: 60 Vbeta forward and 13 Jbeta reverse. In the original analysis: Later work found 65 million to 85 million unique TCR beta chains, with approximately 12 million shared. TCRdb keeps only in-frame clones here, not all; method: immunoSEQ multiplex PCR. That table is the source of V, J and clone size, and D and trimming were worked out from the DNA. This table has about 69,000 clones, 76% appearing once. This clone showed up just a few times. Its antigen is undetermined. Study-level results: The classifier reportedly diagnosed cytomegalovirus status with high specificity and sensitivity. Exclusion applied to some V segments, including TRBV6-2 and TRBV6-3, as they were indistinguishable. Most CMV-associated TCR beta chains were later found to appear HLA-restricted.

V was clipped by 1 base and J by 1 base; unmatched bases: 3. This CDR3 contains 16 residues. CDR1 is SGHTA, CDR2 FQGTGA, per germline. The genes are TRBV7-3 and TRBJ2-5, with 10 nucleotides matching TRBD2. This TCR derives from a man aged 18 to 30 in good health and CMV-seronegative. Sequences were obtained from PBMCs. CDR3 sequence reads: CASSLILAGIQETQYF. The DNA for the CDR3 is TGTGCCAGCAGCTTAATACTAGCGGGGATCCAAGAGACCCAGTACTTC.